This T cell receptor beta chain was identified during a study of blood T cell repertoires in COVID-19. Whole-study context: There were acute and convalescent COVID-19 samples, and they came from the United States, Italy and Spain.

Patients at the Seattle site were enrolled during active infection and followed longitudinally. The CDR3 covers 15 residues. Germline V gives CDR1 MNHEY, CDR2 SMNVEV (reference sequence). V dropped 5 bases and J dropped 4; count of bases not matched to a gene: 5. TCRdb's copy holds only in-frame clones and misses some; the assay was immunoSEQ multiplex PCR. This table has roughly 290,000 clones, 75% to 95% appearing once. The clonotype originates from a woman aged 25 to 39 with COVID-19, enrolled during active disease. The chain uses TRBV27 and TRBJ1-6; 7 nucleotides match TRBD1. Sample: peripheral blood. CDR3 nucleotide sequence: TGTGCCAGCAGTCTTGGACAGGCGTATAATTCACCCCTCCACTTT. Its translation is CASSLGQAYNSPLHF.